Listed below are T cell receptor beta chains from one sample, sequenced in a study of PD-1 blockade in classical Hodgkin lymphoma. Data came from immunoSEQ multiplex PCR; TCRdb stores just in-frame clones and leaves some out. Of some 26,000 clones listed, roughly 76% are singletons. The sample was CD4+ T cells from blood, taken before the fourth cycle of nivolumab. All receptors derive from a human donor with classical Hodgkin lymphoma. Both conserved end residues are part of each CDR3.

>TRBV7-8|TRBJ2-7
CASSVRDRGYEQYF
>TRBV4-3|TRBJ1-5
CASSLDSRRNQPQHF
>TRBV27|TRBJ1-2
CASSSNRDDFSYYTF
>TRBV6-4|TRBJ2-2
CASRGQSGELFF
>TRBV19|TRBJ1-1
CASRDARDREAFF
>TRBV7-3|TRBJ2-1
CASSGLRGGVYNEQFF
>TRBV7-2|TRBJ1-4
CASSIGQGGEKLFF
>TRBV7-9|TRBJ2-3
CASSLAWGSTDTQYF
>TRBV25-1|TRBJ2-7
CASSPGLASFEQYF
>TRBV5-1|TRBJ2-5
CASSLDQGETQYF
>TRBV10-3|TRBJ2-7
CAISESGTGGEQYF
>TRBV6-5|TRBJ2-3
CASSYERGSTDTQYF
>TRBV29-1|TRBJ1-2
CSVWGQDYGYTF
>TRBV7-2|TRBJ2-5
CASSLGRTETQYF
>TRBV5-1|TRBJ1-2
CASSLNQGAQAGYTF
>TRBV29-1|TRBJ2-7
CSVRSGGAYYEQYF
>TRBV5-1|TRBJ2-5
CASSAEQTQYF
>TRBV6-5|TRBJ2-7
CASSYGTRAGRRYF
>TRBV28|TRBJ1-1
CASRVGTVNTEAFF
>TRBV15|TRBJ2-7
CATSSTGGSYEQYF
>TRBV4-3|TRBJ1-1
CATRARGAGTEAFF
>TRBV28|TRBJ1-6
CASRYRDIGNSPLHF
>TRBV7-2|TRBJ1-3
CASSLNGAGVGNTIYF
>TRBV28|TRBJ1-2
CASSLGRGYTF
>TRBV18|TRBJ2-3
CASSTTPGLDTQYF
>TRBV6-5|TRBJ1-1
CASSQPGSLRTEAFF
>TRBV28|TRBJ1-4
CASRMTGQAVGKLFF
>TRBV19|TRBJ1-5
CASRSRQVDQPQHF
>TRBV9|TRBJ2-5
CASSLQGGETQYF
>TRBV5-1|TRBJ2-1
CASTRMGQGRGEQFF
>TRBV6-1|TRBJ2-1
CVSSEGGQNNEQFF
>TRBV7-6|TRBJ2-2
CASSPSSSPNTGELFF
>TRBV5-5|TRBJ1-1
CASSLAVTPPEVAFF
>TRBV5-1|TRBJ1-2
CASSPQTYGYTF
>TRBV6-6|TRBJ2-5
CASSSQEGETQYF
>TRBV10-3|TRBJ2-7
CAISGPGGEQYF
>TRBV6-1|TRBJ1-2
CASSPRTGEGYGYTF
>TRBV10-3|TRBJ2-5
CAISEPTSGGEETQYF
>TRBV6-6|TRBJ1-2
CASSSALGALYGYTF
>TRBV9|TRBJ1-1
CASDPGLQNTEAFF
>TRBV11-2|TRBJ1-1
CASSPDRANTEAFF
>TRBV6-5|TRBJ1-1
CASSAQEGGTEAFF